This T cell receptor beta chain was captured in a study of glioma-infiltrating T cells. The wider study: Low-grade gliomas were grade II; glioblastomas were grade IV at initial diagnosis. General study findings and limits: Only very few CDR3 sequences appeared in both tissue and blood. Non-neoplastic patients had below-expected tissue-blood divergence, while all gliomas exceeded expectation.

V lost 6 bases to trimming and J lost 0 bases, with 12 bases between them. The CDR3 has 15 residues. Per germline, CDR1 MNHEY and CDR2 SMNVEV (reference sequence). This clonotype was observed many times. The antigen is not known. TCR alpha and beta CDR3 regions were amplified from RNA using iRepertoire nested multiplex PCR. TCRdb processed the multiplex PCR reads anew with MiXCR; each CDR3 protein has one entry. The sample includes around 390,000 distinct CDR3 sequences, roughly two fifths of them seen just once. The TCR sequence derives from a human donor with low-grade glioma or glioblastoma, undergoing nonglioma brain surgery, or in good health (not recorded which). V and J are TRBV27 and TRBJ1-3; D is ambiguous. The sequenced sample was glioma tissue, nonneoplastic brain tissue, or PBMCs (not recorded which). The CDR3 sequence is CASSTKGSSGNTIYF. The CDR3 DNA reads TGTGCCAGCAGCACGAAGGGAAGCTCTGGAAACACCATATATTTT.